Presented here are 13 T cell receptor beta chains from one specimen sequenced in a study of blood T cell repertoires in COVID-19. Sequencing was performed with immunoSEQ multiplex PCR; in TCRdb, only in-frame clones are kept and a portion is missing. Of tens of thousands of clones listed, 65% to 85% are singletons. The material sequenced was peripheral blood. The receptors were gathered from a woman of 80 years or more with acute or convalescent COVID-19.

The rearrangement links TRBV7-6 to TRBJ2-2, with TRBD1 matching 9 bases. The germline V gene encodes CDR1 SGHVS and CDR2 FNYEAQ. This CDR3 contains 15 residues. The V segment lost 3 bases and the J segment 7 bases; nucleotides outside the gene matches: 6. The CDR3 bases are TGTGCCAGCAGCTTTTGGGACAGGGCGGGCGGGGAGCTGTTTTTT. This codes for CASSFWDRAGGELFF.

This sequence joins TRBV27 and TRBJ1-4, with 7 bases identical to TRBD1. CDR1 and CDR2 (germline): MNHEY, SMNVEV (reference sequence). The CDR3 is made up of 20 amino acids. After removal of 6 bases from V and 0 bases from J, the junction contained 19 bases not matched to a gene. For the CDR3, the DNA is TGTGCCAGCAGCTTAAGCCGAACAGGGGTATTTGAGGCAACTAATGAAAAACTGTTTTTT. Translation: CASSLSRTGVFEATNEKLFF.

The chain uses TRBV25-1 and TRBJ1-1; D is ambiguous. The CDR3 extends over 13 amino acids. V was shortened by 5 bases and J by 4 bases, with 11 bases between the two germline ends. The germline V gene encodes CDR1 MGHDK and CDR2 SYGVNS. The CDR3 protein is CASSSTGSTEAFF. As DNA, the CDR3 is TGTGCCAGCAGTTCCACGGGTAGCACTGAAGCTTTCTTT.

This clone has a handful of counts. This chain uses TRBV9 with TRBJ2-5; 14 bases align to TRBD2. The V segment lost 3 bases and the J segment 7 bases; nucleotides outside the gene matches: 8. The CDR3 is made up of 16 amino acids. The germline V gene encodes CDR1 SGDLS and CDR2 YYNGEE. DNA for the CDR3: TGTGCCAGCAGCGGAGGCGGGACTAGCGGGAGTGCGACCCAGTACTTC. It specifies CASSGGGTSGSATQYF.

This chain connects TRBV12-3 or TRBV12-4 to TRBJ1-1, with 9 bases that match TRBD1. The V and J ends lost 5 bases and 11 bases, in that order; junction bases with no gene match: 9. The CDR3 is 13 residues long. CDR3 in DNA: TGTGCCAGCAGTCTAAACACAGGGGGCTGGGCTTTCTTT. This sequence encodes CASSLNTGGWAFF.

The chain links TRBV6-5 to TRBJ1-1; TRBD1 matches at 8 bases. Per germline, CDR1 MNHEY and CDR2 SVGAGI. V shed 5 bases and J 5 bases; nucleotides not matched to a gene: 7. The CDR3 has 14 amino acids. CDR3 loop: CASSPRTGWTEAFF. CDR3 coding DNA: TGTGCCAGCAGTCCGCGGACAGGGTGGACTGAAGCTTTCTTT.

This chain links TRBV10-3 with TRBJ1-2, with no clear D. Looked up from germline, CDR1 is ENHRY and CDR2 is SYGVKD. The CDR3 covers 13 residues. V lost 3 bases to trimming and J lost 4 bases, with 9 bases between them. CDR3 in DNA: TGTGCCATCAGTGACAGGCAGGCCTATGGCTACACCTTC. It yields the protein CAISDRQAYGYTF.

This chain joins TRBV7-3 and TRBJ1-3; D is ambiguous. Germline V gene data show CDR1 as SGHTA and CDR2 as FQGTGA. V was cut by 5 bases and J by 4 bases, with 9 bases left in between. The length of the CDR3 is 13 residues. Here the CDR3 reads CASSRREGNTIYF. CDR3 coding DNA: TGTGCCAGCAGCCGAAGGGAGGGAAACACCATATATTTT.

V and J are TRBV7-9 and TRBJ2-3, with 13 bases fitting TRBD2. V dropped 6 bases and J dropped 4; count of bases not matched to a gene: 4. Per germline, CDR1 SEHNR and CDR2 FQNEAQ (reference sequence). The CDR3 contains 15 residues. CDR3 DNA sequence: TGTGCCAGCAGTCGGACTAGCGGGAGCTCAGATACGCAGTATTTT. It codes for CASSRTSGSSDTQYF.

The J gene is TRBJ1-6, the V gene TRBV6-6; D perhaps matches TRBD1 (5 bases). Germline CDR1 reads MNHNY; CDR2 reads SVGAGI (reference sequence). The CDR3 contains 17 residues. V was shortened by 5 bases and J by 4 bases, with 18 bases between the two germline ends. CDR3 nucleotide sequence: TGTGCCAGCAGTCCCGACAGTCCGGCTCGTTATAATTCACCCCTCCACTTT. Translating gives CASSPDSPARYNSPLHF.

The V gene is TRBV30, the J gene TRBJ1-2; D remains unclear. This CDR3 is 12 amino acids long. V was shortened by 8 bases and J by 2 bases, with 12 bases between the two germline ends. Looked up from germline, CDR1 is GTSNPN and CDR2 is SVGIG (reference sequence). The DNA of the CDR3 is TGTGCCACACCGCGGGAGAACTATGGCTACACCTTC. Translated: CATPRENYGYTF.

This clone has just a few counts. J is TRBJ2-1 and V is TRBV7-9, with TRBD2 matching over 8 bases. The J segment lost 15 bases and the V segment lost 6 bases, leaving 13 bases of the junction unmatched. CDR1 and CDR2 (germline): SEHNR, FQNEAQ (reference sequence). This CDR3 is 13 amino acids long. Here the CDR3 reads CASRPPGLEVLFF. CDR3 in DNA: TGTGCCAGCAGACCTCCGGGACTAGAAGTCCTGTTCTTC.

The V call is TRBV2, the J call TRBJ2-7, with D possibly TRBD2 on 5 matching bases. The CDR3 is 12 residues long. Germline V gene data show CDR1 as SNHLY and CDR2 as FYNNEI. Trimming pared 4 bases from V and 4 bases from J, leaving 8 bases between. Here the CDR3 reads CASSVGGYEQYF. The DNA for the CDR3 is TGTGCCAGCAGTGTTGGAGGTTACGAGCAGTACTTC.